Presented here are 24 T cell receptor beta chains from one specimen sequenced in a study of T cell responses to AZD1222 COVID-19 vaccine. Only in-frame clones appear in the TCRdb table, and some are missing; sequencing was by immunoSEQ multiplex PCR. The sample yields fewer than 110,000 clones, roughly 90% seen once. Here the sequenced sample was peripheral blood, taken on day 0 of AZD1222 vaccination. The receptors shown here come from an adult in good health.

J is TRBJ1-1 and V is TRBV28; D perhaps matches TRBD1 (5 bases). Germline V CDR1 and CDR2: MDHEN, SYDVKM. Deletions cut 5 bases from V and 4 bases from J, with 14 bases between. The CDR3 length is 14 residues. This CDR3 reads CASSPPAGSTEAFF. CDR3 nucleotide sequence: TGTGCCAGCAGTCCTCCGGCAGGGTCCACTGAAGCTTTCTTT. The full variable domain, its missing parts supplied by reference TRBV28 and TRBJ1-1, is DVKVTQSSRYLVKRTGEKVFLECVQDMDHENMFWYRQDPGLGLRLIYFSYDVKMKEKGDIPEGYSVSREKKERFSLILESASTNQTSMYLCASSPPAGSTEAFFGQGTRLTVV.

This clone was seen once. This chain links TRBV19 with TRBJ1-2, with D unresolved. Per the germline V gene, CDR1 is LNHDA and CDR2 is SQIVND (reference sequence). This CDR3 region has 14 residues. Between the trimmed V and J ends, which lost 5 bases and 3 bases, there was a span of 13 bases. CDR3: CASSDWVSDYGYTF. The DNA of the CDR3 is TGTGCCAGTAGTGACTGGGTTAGTGACTATGGCTACACCTTC.

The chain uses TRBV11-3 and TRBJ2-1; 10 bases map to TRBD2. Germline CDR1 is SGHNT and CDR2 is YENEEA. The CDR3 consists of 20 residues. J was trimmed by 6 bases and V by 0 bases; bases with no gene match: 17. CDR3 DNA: TGTGCCAGCAGCTTAGATGGTCGCCCCGATTTAGCGGGAGGTCTCAATGAGCAGTTCTTC. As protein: CASSLDGRPDLAGGLNEQFF.

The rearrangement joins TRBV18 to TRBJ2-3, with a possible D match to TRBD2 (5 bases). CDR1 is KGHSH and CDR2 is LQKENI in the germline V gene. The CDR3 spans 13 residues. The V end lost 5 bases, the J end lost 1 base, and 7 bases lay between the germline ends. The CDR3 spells CASSWTRTDTQYF. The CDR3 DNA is TGTGCCAGCTCATGGACTCGCACAGATACGCAGTATTTT.

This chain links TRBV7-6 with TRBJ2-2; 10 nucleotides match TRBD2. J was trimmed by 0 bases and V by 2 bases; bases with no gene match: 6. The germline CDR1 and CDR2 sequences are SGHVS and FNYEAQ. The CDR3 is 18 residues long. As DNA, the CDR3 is TGTGCCAGCAGCTTATATGGCCTAGCGGGAGCGAACACCGGGGAGCTGTTTTTT. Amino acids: CASSLYGLAGANTGELFF.

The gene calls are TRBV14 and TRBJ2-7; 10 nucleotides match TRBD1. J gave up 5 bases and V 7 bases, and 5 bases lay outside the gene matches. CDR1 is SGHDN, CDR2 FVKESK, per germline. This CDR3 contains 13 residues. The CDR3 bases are TGTGCCAGCACCCTGGGGACAGGGGACGAGCAGTACTTC. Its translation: CASTLGTGDEQYF.

In DNA, the CDR3 is TGTGCCAGCAGCTTAGGGCAGGGAGGGTCTGGGGAGCAGTACTTC. Translated, it gives CASSLGQGGSGEQYF. V is TRBV11-3 and J is TRBJ2-7; the match to TRBD2 covers 7 bases. With V trimmed by 1 base and J by 7 bases, 10 bases remained unmatched. Germline values: CDR1 SGHNT, CDR2 YENEEA. The CDR3 covers 15 residues.

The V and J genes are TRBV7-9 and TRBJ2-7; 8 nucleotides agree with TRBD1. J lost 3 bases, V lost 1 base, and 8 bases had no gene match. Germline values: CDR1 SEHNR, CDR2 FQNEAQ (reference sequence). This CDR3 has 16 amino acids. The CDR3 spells CASSLDTGGKIYEQYF. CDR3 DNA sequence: TGTGCCAGCAGCTTAGACACAGGGGGAAAAATCTACGAGCAGTACTTC.

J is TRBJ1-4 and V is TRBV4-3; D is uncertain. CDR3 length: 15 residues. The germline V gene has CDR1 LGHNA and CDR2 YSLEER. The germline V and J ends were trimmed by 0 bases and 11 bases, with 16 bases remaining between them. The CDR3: CASSQEGTDLGKLFF. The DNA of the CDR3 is TGCGCCAGCAGCCAAGAGGGAACAGACCTGGGGAAACTGTTTTTT.

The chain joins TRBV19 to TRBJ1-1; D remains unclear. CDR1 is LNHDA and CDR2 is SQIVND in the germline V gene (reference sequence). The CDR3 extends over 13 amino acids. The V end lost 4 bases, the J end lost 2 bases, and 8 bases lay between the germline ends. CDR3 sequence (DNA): TGTGCCAGTAGTACCCAATTAAACACTGAAGCTTTCTTT. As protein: CASSTQLNTEAFF. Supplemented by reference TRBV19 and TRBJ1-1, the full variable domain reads DGGITQSPKYLFRKEGQNVTLSCEQNLNHDAMYWYRQDPGQGLRLIYYSQIVNDFQKGDIAEGYSVSREKKESFPLTVTSAQKNPTAFYLCASSTQLNTEAFFGQGTRLTVV.

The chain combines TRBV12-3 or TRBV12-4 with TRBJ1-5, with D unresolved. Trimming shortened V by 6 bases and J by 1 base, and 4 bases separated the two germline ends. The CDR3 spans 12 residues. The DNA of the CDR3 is TGTGCCAGCAGAGTGAGCAATCAGCCCCAGCATTTT. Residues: CASRVSNQPQHF.

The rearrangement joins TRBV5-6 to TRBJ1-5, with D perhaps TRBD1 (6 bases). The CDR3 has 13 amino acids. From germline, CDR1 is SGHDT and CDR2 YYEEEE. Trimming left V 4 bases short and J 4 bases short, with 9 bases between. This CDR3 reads CASSTDSNQPQHF. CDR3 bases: TGTGCCAGCAGCACGGACAGTAATCAGCCCCAGCATTTT.

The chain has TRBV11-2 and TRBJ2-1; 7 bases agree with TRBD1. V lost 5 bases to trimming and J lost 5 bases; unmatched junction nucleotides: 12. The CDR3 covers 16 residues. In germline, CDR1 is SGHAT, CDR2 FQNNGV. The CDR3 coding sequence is TGTGCCAGCAGCCGAGGAGCCAGGGGGAGAAACAATGAGCAGTTCTTC. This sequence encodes CASSRGARGRNNEQFF.

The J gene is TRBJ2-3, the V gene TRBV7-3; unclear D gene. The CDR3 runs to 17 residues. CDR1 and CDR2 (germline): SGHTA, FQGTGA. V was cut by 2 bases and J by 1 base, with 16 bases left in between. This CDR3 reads CASSLGRGALGTDTQYF. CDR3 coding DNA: TGTGCCAGCAGCTTAGGTCGTGGAGCATTAGGCACAGATACGCAGTATTTT.

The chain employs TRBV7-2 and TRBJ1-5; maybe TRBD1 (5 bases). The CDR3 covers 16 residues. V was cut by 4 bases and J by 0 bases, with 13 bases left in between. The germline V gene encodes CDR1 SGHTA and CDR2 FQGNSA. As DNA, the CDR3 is TGTGCCAGCAGCTCCATGGGGGTCAATAGCAATCAGCCCCAGCATTTT. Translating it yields CASSSMGVNSNQPQHF.

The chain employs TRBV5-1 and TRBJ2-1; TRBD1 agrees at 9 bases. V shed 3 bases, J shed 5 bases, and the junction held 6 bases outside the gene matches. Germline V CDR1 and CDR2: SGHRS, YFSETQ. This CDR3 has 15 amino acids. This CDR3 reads CASSSRQGGDNEQFF. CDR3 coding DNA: TGCGCCAGCAGCTCTAGACAGGGGGGAGACAATGAGCAGTTCTTC. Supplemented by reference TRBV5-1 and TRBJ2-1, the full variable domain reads KAGVTQTPRYLIKTRGQQVTLSCSPISGHRSVSWYQQTPGQGLQFLFEYFSETQRNKGNFPGRFSGRQFSNSRSEMNVSTLELGDSALYLCASSSRQGGDNEQFFGPGTRLTVL.

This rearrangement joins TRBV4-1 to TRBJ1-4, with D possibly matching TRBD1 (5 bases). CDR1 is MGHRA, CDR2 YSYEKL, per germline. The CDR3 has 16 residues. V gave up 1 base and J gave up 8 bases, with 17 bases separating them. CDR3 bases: TGCGCCAGCAGCCAAGTCCCCGGGGACCTTGACGAAAAACTGTTTTTT. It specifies CASSQVPGDLDEKLFF.

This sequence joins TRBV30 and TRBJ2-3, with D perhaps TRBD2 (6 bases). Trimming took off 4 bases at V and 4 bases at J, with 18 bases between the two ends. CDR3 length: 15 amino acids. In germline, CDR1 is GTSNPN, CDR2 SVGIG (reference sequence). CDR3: CAWTLGGAFADTQYF. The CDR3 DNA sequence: TGTGCCTGGACCTTAGGAGGGGCTTTTGCAGATACGCAGTATTTT.

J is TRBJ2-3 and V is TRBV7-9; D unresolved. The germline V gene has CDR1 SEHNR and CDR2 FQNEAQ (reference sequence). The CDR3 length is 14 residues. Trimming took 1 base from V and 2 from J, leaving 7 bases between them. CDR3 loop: CASSLVGFTDTQYF. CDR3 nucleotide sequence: TGTGCCAGCAGCTTAGTGGGGTTCACAGATACGCAGTATTTT.

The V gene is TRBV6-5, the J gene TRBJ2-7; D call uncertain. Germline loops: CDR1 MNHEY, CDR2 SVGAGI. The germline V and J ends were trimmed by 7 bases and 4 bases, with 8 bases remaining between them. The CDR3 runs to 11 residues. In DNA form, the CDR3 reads TGTGCCAGCACCATCGGGTACGAGCAGTACTTC. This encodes CASTIGYEQYF.

The CDR3 DNA is TGCAGCGTTGTCGGGGACAGCGGTAATGAAAAACTGTTTTTT. This translates into CSVVGDSGNEKLFF. The chain recombines TRBV29-1 with TRBJ1-4, with 7 bases that match TRBD1. Germline-derived CDR1 and CDR2 are SQVTM and ANQGSEA. V dropped 4 bases and J dropped 4; count of bases not matched to a gene: 6. The CDR3 is made up of 14 amino acids.

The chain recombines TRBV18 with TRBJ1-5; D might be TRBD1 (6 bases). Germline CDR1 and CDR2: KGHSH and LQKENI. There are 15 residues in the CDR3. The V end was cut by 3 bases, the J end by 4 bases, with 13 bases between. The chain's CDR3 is CASSPPGDENQPQHF. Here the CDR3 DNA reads TGTGCCAGCTCACCTCCAGGGGACGAAAATCAGCCCCAGCATTTT.

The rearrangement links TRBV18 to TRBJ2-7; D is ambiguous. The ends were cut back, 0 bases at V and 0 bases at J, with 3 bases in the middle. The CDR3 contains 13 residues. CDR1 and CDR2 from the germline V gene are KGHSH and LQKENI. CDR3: CASSPPNSYEQYF. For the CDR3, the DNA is TGTGCCAGCTCACCACCAAACTCCTACGAGCAGTACTTC.

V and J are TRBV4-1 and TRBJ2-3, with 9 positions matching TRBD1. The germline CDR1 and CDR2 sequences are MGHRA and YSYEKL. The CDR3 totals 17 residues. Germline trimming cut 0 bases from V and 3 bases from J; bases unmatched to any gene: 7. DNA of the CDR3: TGCGCCAGCAGCCAAGATTGGGACAGGGAATGGACAGATACGCAGTATTTT. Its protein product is CASSQDWDREWTDTQYF.